The present entry profiles one T cell receptor beta chain with its context. These data originate in a study of cytomegalovirus exposure and HLA in healthy donors. The CDR3 is made up of 12 amino acids. Germline CDR1 reads SNHLY; CDR2 reads FYNNEI. Trimming took off 9 bases at V and 5 bases at J, with 13 bases between the two ends. In the PCR, 60 Vbeta and 13 Jbeta primers were used. TCRdb keeps only in-frame clones here, not all; method: immunoSEQ multiplex PCR. The repertoire holds roughly 140,000 clones, about 80% seen once, with approximately 1.5% in the top ten. The sequencing sample was made of PBMCs. This chain uses TRBV2 with TRBJ1-2, with D maybe TRBD1 (5 bases). This TCR came from a woman younger than 45 in good health and CMV-seronegative. CDR3 region: CARASGGYGYTF. The CDR3 coding sequence is TGTGCCAGAGCCTCGGGGGGATATGGCTACACCTTC.